This TCR beta chain was identified in a study of cytomegalovirus exposure and HLA in healthy donors. Study details: The Caucasian-associated ancestry cluster held less than 85% of 398 genotyped donors. Study-wide results and limits: The later analysis indicated that the majority of CMV-associated TCR beta chains appeared HLA-restricted. In a later analysis, TCR beta V- and J-gene trimming was associated with a missense DCLRE1C variant.

Primers included in the PCR were 60 Vbeta and 13 Jbeta primers. TCRdb's copy holds only in-frame clones and misses some; the assay was immunoSEQ multiplex PCR. The data show approximately 120,000 clones, with about 76% seen just once and roughly 13% held by the top ten. In germline, CDR1 is LGHNA, CDR2 YSLEER. The ends lost 2 bases at V and 3 bases at J; junction bases unmatched: 3. This CDR3 spans 14 amino acids. Concerning this clone itself: Its antigen is unknown.

This chain connects TRBV4-3 to TRBJ2-7, with TRBD2 matching 8 bases. The receptor was isolated from a woman aged 55-69 years in good health and CMV-seropositive. What was sequenced was PBMCs. CDR3 nucleotides: TGCGCCAGCAGCCAACGCGGGAGGAACTACGAGCAGTACTTC. It translates to CASSQRGRNYEQYF.